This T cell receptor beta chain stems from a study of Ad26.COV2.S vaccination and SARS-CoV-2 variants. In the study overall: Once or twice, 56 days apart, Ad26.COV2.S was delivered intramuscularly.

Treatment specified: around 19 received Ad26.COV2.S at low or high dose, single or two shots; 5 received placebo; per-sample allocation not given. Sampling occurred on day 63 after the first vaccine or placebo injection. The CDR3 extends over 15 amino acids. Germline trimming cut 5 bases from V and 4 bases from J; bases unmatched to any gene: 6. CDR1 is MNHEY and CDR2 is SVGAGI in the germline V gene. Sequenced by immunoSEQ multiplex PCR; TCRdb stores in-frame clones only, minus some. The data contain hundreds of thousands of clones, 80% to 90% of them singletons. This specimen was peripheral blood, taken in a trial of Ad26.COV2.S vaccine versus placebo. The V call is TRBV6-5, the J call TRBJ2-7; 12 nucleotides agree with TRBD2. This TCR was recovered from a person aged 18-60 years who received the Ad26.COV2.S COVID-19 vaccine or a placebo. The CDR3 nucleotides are TGTGCCAGCAGTCACCTAGCGGGGGGGAGTTACGAGCAGTACTTC. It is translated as CASSHLAGGSYEQYF.